The T cell receptor (beta chain) under discussion was sequenced for a study of spatial heterogeneity in lung cancer. One entry per CDR3 protein results from TCRdb running MiXCR on the 5' RACE reads. The sample comprises tens of thousands of distinct CDR3 sequences, roughly 12% of which are singletons, and roughly two fifths rests with the top ten. This clonotype has a count of ten or more. Germline CDR1 SEHNR, CDR2 FQNEAQ (reference sequence). The CDR3 runs 15 residues. Trimming at V came to 4 bases and at J to 4 bases, leaving 6 bases not matched to a gene. Time point reported: sample taken at primary tumor resection. There were roughly 72 donors, all of them untreated patients with early-stage non-small cell lung cancer.

The sequencing here drew on PBMCs, taken at surgery. This chain links TRBV7-9 with TRBJ2-2; TRBD1 matches 7 bases. This sequence originates from a male donor with early-stage non-small cell lung cancer. The CDR3 bases are TGTGCCAGCAGCTCCGACAGGGACCGCACCGGGGAGCTGTTTTTT. Translation: CASSSDRDRTGELFF.